A selection of T cell receptor beta chains follows, all from one sample in a study of a mutant IDH1 vaccine in newly diagnosed glioma. The table came from immunoSEQ multiplex PCR; TCRdb's copy has only in-frame clones and leaves some out. The top ten hold roughly 8.2% of the sample, which has roughly 29,000 clones, less than 90% seen once. The antigens these receptors bind are not known. The sample in question was PBMCs, obtained from a glioma patient whose treatment included an IDH1 peptide vaccine. The receptors were gathered from a woman between 18 and 29 years old with glioma. Each CDR3 is given with its conserved first and last residue. D genes are given only for firm matches. Part of the rows lack a size; the others show once, few, many or a class for expanded clones.

v_gene: TRBV2
j_gene: TRBJ1-3
d_gene: -
abundance: once
CDR3aa: CASSKSTALSGNTIYF
CDR3nt: TGTGCCAGCAGTAAGTCGACAGCCCTCTCTGGAAACACCATATATTTT

v_gene: TRBV6-1
j_gene: TRBJ2-7
d_gene: -
abundance: -
CDR3aa: CASSEEDGTSYEQYF
CDR3nt: TGTGCCAGCAGTGAAGAAGATGGCACCTCCTACGAGCAGTACTTC

v_gene: TRBV7-2
j_gene: TRBJ1-2
d_gene: TRBD1
abundance: -
CDR3aa: CASSLGGTGIYANYGYTF
CDR3nt: TGTGCCAGCAGCTTAGGAGGGACAGGGATTTACGCTAACTATGGCTACACCTTC

v_gene: TRBV29-1
j_gene: TRBJ1-2
d_gene: TRBD1
abundance: -
CDR3aa: CSAGTDNYGYTF
CDR3nt: TGCAGCGCCGGGACAGATAACTATGGCTACACCTTC

v_gene: TRBV7-9
j_gene: TRBJ1-1
d_gene: TRBD1
abundance: -
CDR3aa: CASSPSRDRDTEAFF
CDR3nt: TGTGCCAGCAGCCCATCCCGGGACAGGGACACTGAAGCTTTCTTT

v_gene: TRBV4-1
j_gene: TRBJ1-6
d_gene: -
abundance: -
CDR3aa: CASSQVMGGPGSPLHF
CDR3nt: TGCGCCAGCAGCCAAGTCATGGGCGGCCCCGGATCACCCCTCCACTTT

v_gene: TRBV6-5
j_gene: TRBJ1-2
d_gene: -
abundance: -
CDR3aa: CASRLIQDRYYGYTF
CDR3nt: TGTGCCAGCAGACTAATCCAGGACAGATACTATGGCTACACCTTC

v_gene: TRBV4-1
j_gene: TRBJ1-1
d_gene: -
abundance: few
CDR3aa: CASMGADTEAFF
CDR3nt: TGCGCCAGCATGGGGGCTGACACTGAAGCTTTCTTT

v_gene: TRBV7-6
j_gene: TRBJ1-1
d_gene: -
abundance: -
CDR3aa: CASSLYPMNTEAFF
CDR3nt: TGTGCCAGCAGCTTATATCCTATGAACACTGAAGCTTTCTTT

v_gene: TRBV6-6
j_gene: TRBJ2-1
d_gene: TRBD2
abundance: -
CDR3aa: CASILGAGGSVNEQFF
CDR3nt: TGTGCCAGCATTCTGGGGGCGGGGGGGTCGGTCAATGAGCAGTTCTTC

v_gene: TRBV15
j_gene: TRBJ2-1
d_gene: TRBD1
abundance: -
CDR3aa: CATSGGSYNEQFF
CDR3nt: TGTGCCACCTCAGGGGGTTCCTACAATGAGCAGTTCTTC

v_gene: TRBV5-1
j_gene: TRBJ1-4
d_gene: -
abundance: -
CDR3aa: CASSQLLGEKLFF
CDR3nt: TGCGCCAGCAGCCAATTATTAGGGGAAAAACTGTTTTTT

v_gene: TRBV19
j_gene: TRBJ1-2
d_gene: -
abundance: -
CDR3aa: CASSIGAYGYGYTF
CDR3nt: TGTGCCAGTAGTATAGGGGCATACGGCTATGGCTACACCTTC

v_gene: TRBV28
j_gene: TRBJ1-5
d_gene: TRBD1
abundance: -
CDR3aa: CASIPGTGNQPQHF
CDR3nt: TGTGCCAGCATCCCCGGGACAGGGAATCAGCCCCAGCATTTT

v_gene: TRBV7-9
j_gene: TRBJ2-3
d_gene: -
abundance: -
CDR3aa: CASSLGDSPADTQYF
CDR3nt: TGTGCCAGCAGCTTAGGGGATTCCCCCGCAGATACGCAGTATTTT

v_gene: TRBV4-3
j_gene: TRBJ2-1
d_gene: TRBD1
abundance: -
CDR3aa: CASSQSTGGYNEQFF
CDR3nt: TGCGCCAGCAGCCAATCGACAGGGGGCTACAATGAGCAGTTCTTC

v_gene: TRBV19
j_gene: TRBJ2-2
d_gene: TRBD1
abundance: -
CDR3aa: CASTGQGNTGELFF
CDR3nt: TGTGCCAGTACGGGACAGGGGAACACCGGGGAGCTGTTTTTT

v_gene: TRBV7-9
j_gene: TRBJ1-2
d_gene: -
abundance: -
CDR3aa: CASSSATPNYGYTF
CDR3nt: TGTGCCAGCAGCTCTGCCACGCCCAACTATGGCTACACCTTC

v_gene: TRBV6-1
j_gene: TRBJ1-2
d_gene: -
abundance: -
CDR3aa: CASSEVWLRDGYTF
CDR3nt: TGTGCCAGCAGTGAAGTATGGTTGAGGGATGGCTACACCTTC

v_gene: TRBV9
j_gene: TRBJ2-5
d_gene: TRBD1
abundance: few
CDR3aa: CASSVDGTGGPETQYF
CDR3nt: TGTGCCAGCAGCGTAGACGGGACAGGGGGCCCGGAGACCCAGTACTTC

v_gene: TRBV11-2
j_gene: TRBJ2-7
d_gene: -
abundance: -
CDR3aa: CASSFGRGAYEQYF
CDR3nt: TGTGCCAGCAGCTTTGGCAGGGGAGCCTACGAGCAGTACTTC

v_gene: TRBV19
j_gene: TRBJ2-7
d_gene: TRBD1
abundance: few
CDR3aa: CASSATGEVSYEQYF
CDR3nt: TGTGCCAGTAGTGCGACAGGGGAGGTATCCTACGAGCAGTACTTC

v_gene: TRBV15
j_gene: TRBJ2-5
d_gene: TRBD1
abundance: -
CDR3aa: CATRDRGLETQYF
CDR3nt: TGTGCCACCCGGGACAGGGGGCTTGAGACCCAGTACTTC

v_gene: TRBV28
j_gene: TRBJ2-6
d_gene: -
abundance: -
CDR3aa: CASTANREGANVLTF
CDR3nt: TGTGCCAGCACGGCTAACCGGGAAGGGGCCAACGTCCTGACTTTC

v_gene: TRBV5-1
j_gene: TRBJ2-2
d_gene: -
abundance: -
CDR3aa: CASSPFYTGELFF
CDR3nt: TGCGCCAGCAGCCCGTTCTATACCGGGGAGCTGTTTTTT

v_gene: TRBV2
j_gene: TRBJ1-5
d_gene: -
abundance: -
CDR3aa: CASSLGAIQPQHF
CDR3nt: TGTGCCAGCAGTCTAGGGGCCATTCAGCCCCAGCATTTT

v_gene: TRBV6-5
j_gene: TRBJ2-7
d_gene: -
abundance: once
CDR3aa: CASSDSYEQYF
CDR3nt: TGTGCCAGCAGTGACTCCTACGAGCAGTACTTC

v_gene: TRBV9
j_gene: TRBJ1-5
d_gene: TRBD1
abundance: few
CDR3aa: CASSVTGAGQPQHF
CDR3nt: TGTGCCAGCAGCGTTACAGGGGCTGGTCAGCCCCAGCATTTT

v_gene: TRBV7-9
j_gene: TRBJ2-7
d_gene: -
abundance: -
CDR3aa: CASSSAYEQYF
CDR3nt: TGTGCCAGCAGCTCGGCCTACGAGCAGTACTTC

v_gene: TRBV30
j_gene: TRBJ1-1
d_gene: TRBD1
abundance: -
CDR3aa: CAFQQGAGLAFF
CDR3nt: TGTGCCTTCCAACAGGGGGCAGGTTTAGCTTTCTTT

v_gene: TRBV19
j_gene: TRBJ1-6
d_gene: -
abundance: -
CDR3aa: CASNEGSSYNSPLHF
CDR3nt: TGTGCCAGTAATGAGGGGAGCTCCTATAATTCACCCCTCCACTTT

v_gene: TRBV27
j_gene: TRBJ1-1
d_gene: -
abundance: -
CDR3aa: CASSLTGNTEAFF
CDR3nt: TGTGCCAGCAGTTTGACAGGGAACACTGAAGCTTTCTTT

v_gene: TRBV19
j_gene: TRBJ1-5
d_gene: TRBD1
abundance: few
CDR3aa: CASNLQGAQPQHF
CDR3nt: TGTGCCAGTAACCTACAGGGGGCTCAGCCCCAGCATTTT

v_gene: TRBV5-1
j_gene: TRBJ2-3
d_gene: TRBD1
abundance: -
CDR3aa: CASSLQGASTDTQYF
CDR3nt: TGCGCCAGCAGCTTGCAGGGGGCAAGCACAGATACGCAGTATTTT

v_gene: TRBV6-5
j_gene: TRBJ2-6
d_gene: -
abundance: -
CDR3aa: CASRSSGANVLTF
CDR3nt: TGTGCCAGCAGATCATCTGGGGCCAACGTCCTGACTTTC

v_gene: TRBV19
j_gene: TRBJ1-2
d_gene: -
abundance: -
CDR3aa: CASSPSLGYGYTF
CDR3nt: TGTGCCAGTAGTCCGTCATTGGGCTATGGCTACACCTTC

v_gene: TRBV20-1
j_gene: TRBJ2-7
d_gene: TRBD2
abundance: -
CDR3aa: CRERGPYEQYF
CDR3nt: TGCAGAGAGCGGGGGCCCTACGAGCAGTACTTC

v_gene: TRBV6-5
j_gene: TRBJ2-7
d_gene: -
abundance: -
CDR3aa: CASTPAASYEQYF
CDR3nt: TGTGCCAGCACCCCGGCGGCATCCTACGAGCAGTACTTC

v_gene: TRBV19
j_gene: TRBJ1-1
d_gene: -
abundance: -
CDR3aa: CASSIVGGNTEAFF
CDR3nt: TGTGCCAGTAGTATAGTGGGAGGGAACACTGAAGCTTTCTTT

v_gene: TRBV27
j_gene: TRBJ1-5
d_gene: -
abundance: -
CDR3aa: CASSSLLHNQPQHF
CDR3nt: TGTGCCAGCAGTTCCCTATTACATAATCAGCCCCAGCATTTT

v_gene: TRBV7-2
j_gene: TRBJ2-4
d_gene: TRBD2
abundance: -
CDR3aa: CASSAQGPLAGGWHIQYF
CDR3nt: TGTGCCAGCAGCGCACAGGGACCGCTAGCGGGAGGGTGGCACATTCAGTACTTC

v_gene: TRBV4-3
j_gene: TRBJ2-7
d_gene: -
abundance: -
CDR3aa: CASSQDGGSGYEQYF
CDR3nt: TGCGCCAGCAGCCAAGATGGTGGGAGTGGGTACGAGCAGTACTTC

v_gene: TRBV4-1
j_gene: TRBJ2-1
d_gene: -
abundance: few
CDR3aa: CASSQVDPLMRNEQFF
CDR3nt: TGCGCCAGCAGCCAAGTAGATCCTCTTATGCGGAATGAGCAGTTCTTC

v_gene: TRBV7-7
j_gene: TRBJ2-1
d_gene: TRBD2
abundance: -
CDR3aa: CASSSGLANNEQFF
CDR3nt: TGTGCTAGCAGCTCCGGACTAGCTAACAATGAGCAGTTCTTC

v_gene: TRBV6-5
j_gene: TRBJ2-5
d_gene: -
abundance: -
CDR3aa: CASSYSRVFGQETQYF
CDR3nt: TGTGCCAGCAGTTACTCGAGGGTTTTCGGTCAAGAGACCCAGTACTTC

v_gene: TRBV5-6
j_gene: TRBJ1-5
d_gene: -
abundance: -
CDR3aa: CASSLAGPLNQPQHF
CDR3nt: TGTGCCAGCAGCTTGGCGGGACCCCTGAATCAGCCCCAGCATTTT

v_gene: TRBV4-2
j_gene: TRBJ2-1
d_gene: -
abundance: -
CDR3aa: CASSQDTAYNEQFF
CDR3nt: TGTGCCAGCAGCCAAGACACAGCCTACAATGAGCAGTTCTTC

v_gene: TRBV5-1
j_gene: TRBJ2-7
d_gene: -
abundance: once
CDR3aa: CASAKDRPLSYEQYF
CDR3nt: TGCGCCAGTGCTAAAGACAGGCCTCTATCCTACGAGCAGTACTTC

v_gene: TRBV5-1
j_gene: TRBJ2-6
d_gene: TRBD1
abundance: -
CDR3aa: CASDKGTGASGANVLTF
CDR3nt: TGCGCCAGCGATAAGGGGACAGGGGCATCTGGGGCCAACGTCCTGACTTTC

v_gene: TRBV6-1
j_gene: TRBJ1-5
d_gene: TRBD1
abundance: -
CDR3aa: CASSEGTGGRQPQHF
CDR3nt: TGTGCCAGCAGTGAAGGGACAGGGGGCCGTCAGCCCCAGCATTTT

v_gene: TRBV29-1
j_gene: TRBJ2-2
d_gene: -
abundance: -
CDR3aa: CSVKWGAGTGELFF
CDR3nt: TGCAGCGTTAAGTGGGGGGCTGGGACCGGGGAGCTGTTTTTT

v_gene: TRBV9
j_gene: TRBJ2-2
d_gene: TRBD2
abundance: -
CDR3aa: CASSVSWTSGNTGELFF
CDR3nt: TGTGCCAGCAGCGTCTCCTGGACTAGCGGAAACACCGGGGAGCTGTTTTTT

v_gene: TRBV5-1
j_gene: TRBJ2-5
d_gene: -
abundance: -
CDR3aa: CASGVPENIQYF
CDR3nt: TGCGCCAGCGGCGTCCCCGAGAACATCCAGTACTTC

v_gene: TRBV7-6
j_gene: TRBJ2-7
d_gene: -
abundance: -
CDR3aa: CASSYNRGPSYEQYF
CDR3nt: TGTGCCAGCAGCTACAACCGGGGCCCATCCTACGAGCAGTACTTC